This T cell receptor beta chain appears in the sequencing data of a study of radiation and T cells in renal cell carcinoma. Study outcomes and limitations: Pretreatment tumor biopsies were lacking, so baseline clonotypes are unknown. From baseline, blood top tumor clonotypes peaked at 2 weeks post-radiation.

Regarding time point: baseline pretreatment blood. The sample's treatment: 15 Gy SBRT to primary tumor, nephrectomy 4 weeks later. The patient's renal cell carcinoma had clear cell pathology. This clone has a single count. Its antigen remains unknown. Profiled with immunoSEQ multiplex PCR; TCRdb holds only in-frame clones, not every one. The table has approximately 120,000 clones, roughly 80% seen once; the top ten hold around 3%. CDR1 SGHNT and CDR2 YENEEA come from the germline V gene. The CDR3 length is 15 residues. With 0 bases removed from V and 4 bases from J, the gap between germline ends came to 13 bases.

The chain combines TRBV11-3 with TRBJ2-7; no firm D call. The TCR comes from a woman aged 55-70 years with renal cell carcinoma. The source material was blood, sampled from a patient whose treatment included radiotherapy and nephrectomy. As DNA, the CDR3 is TGTGCCAGCAGCTTAGATCATGCGGAAGGGTACGAGCAGTACTTC. Its protein product is CASSLDHAEGYEQYF.